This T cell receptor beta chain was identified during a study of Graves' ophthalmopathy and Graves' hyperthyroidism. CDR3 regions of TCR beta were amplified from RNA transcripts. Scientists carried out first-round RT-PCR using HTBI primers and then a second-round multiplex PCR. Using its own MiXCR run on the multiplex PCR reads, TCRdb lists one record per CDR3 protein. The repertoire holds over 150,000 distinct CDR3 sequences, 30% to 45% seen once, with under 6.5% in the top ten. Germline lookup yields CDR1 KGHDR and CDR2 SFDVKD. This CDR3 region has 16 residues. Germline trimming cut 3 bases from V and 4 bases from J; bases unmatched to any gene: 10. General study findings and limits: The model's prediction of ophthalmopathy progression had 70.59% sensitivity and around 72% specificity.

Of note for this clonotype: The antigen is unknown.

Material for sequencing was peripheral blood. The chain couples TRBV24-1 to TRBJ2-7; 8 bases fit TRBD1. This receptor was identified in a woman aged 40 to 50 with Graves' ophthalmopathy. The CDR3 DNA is TGTGCCACCAGTGATCCCCAGGGGGACAGGAGTTACGAGCAGTACTTC. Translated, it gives CATSDPQGDRSYEQYF.